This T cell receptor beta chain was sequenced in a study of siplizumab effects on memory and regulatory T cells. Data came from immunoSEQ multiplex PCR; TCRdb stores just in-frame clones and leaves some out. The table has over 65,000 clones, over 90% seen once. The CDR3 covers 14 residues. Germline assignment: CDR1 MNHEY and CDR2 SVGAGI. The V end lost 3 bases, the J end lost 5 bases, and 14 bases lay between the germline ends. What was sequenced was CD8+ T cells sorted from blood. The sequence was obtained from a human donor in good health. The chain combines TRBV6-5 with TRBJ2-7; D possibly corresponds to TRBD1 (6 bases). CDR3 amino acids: CASSYTKGDHEQYF. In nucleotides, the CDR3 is TGTGCCAGCAGTTATACCAAGGGGGACCACGAGCAGTACTTC.